The 8 T cell receptor beta chains below were found in one sample sequenced in a study of cytomegalovirus exposure and HLA in healthy donors (dated by TCRdb to 2016 to 2017). Library method: the immunoSEQ multiplex PCR assay. For the multiplex PCR, a mixture combining 60 forward primers for TCR Vbeta segments and 13 reverse primers for TCR Jbeta segments was used. TCRdb re-hosts the immuneACCESS table, in-frame sequences only. Its copies lack some clones; in the studies checked, an unresolved V gene accounts for under half of them, and the cause for the rest is not known. The table for this sample lists under 80,000 clones; around 75% of them were counted only once. Jointly, the top ten make up 7% to 8.5% of the sample. Sequenced: PBMCs. Every receptor here comes from a woman in her 40s in good health and CMV-seronegative.

This rearrangement joins TRBV5-1 to TRBJ1-2, with D maybe TRBD1 (6 bases). Trimming stripped 1 base from V and 6 bases from J, with 22 bases between. Germline CDR1 SGHRS, CDR2 YFSETQ. There are 17 residues in the CDR3. The CDR3 region has the DNA TGCGCCAGCAGCTTGACTTGGGCCGGGACATCGTTCGATGGCTACACCTTC. Translated, it gives CASSLTWAGTSFDGYTF.

The chain is built from TRBV18 and TRBJ2-1, with 10 positions matching TRBD1. CDR1 is KGHSH and CDR2 is LQKENI in the germline V gene. CDR3 length equals 15 residues. V was pared by 4 bases and J by 7 bases, with 7 bases of the junction left unmatched. The CDR3 bases are TGTGCCAGCTCACTCGGGACAGGGGACCCAAATGAGCAGTTCTTC. It translates to CASSLGTGDPNEQFF.

J is TRBJ1-1 and V is TRBV7-2; 9 nucleotides line up with TRBD1. From germline, CDR1 is SGHTA and CDR2 FQGNSA. J was trimmed by 6 bases and V by 4 bases; bases with no gene match: 3. This CDR3 contains 13 residues. The CDR3 reads CASSWDRVSEAFF. The CDR3 bases are TGTGCCAGCAGCTGGGACAGGGTATCTGAAGCTTTCTTT. Complete variable domain (other parts from reference TRBV7-2 and TRBJ1-1): GAGVSQSPSNKVTEKGKDVELRCDPISGHTALYWYRQSLGQGLEFLIYFQGNSAPDKSGLPSDRFSAERTGGSVSTLTIQRTQQEDSAVYLCASSWDRVSEAFFGQGTRLTVV.

The chain joins TRBV6-1 to TRBJ2-7; perhaps TRBD2 as D (5 bases). The CDR3 loop spans 16 amino acids. The germline V and J ends were trimmed by 2 bases and 0 bases, with 14 bases remaining between them. The germline V gene has CDR1 MNHNS and CDR2 SASEGT. The CDR3 reads CASSEIASEGSYEQYF. The CDR3 bases are TGTGCCAGCAGTGAAATAGCGAGTGAAGGCTCCTACGAGCAGTACTTC.

The V call is TRBV7-2, the J call TRBJ2-1; TRBD2 aligns across 7 bases. Looked up from germline, CDR1 is SGHTA and CDR2 is FQGNSA. J lost 3 bases, V lost 3 bases, and 11 bases had no gene match. This CDR3 spans 17 amino acids. This CDR3 reads CASSFFGGYPNYNEQFF. The CDR3 DNA follows: TGTGCCAGCAGCTTTTTCGGGGGGTACCCCAACTACAATGAGCAGTTCTTC.

The V and J genes are TRBV29-1 and TRBJ1-2; D is unresolved. Germline V gives CDR1 SQVTM, CDR2 ANQGSEA. The CDR3 is 15 amino acids. V was trimmed by 1 base and J by 1 base, leaving 13 bases between them. In DNA form, the CDR3 reads TGCAGCGTTGAAGGACTCCTGAGAATTAACTATGGCTACACCTTC. It yields the protein CSVEGLLRINYGYTF.

J is TRBJ1-2 and V is TRBV30; D is uncertain. Germline V gene lookup returns CDR1 GTSNPN and CDR2 SVGIG (reference sequence). This CDR3 is 13 amino acids long. V was clipped by 7 bases and J by 4 bases, with 16 bases between them. The DNA of the CDR3 is TGTGCCTCCGACGTCCTCCGCGGCTATGGCTACACCTTC. Translating gives CASDVLRGYGYTF.

This clone was counted a single time. The J gene is TRBJ2-5, the V gene TRBV28, with D perhaps matching TRBD1 (7 bases). Per the germline V gene, CDR1 is MDHEN and CDR2 is SYDVKM. V was trimmed by 7 bases and J by 4 bases, leaving 22 bases between them. The CDR3 extends over 16 amino acids. This CDR3 reads CASTRTPGGLGETQYF. The CDR3 DNA reads as TGTGCCAGCACCCGCACCCCAGGGGGACTTGGAGAGACCCAGTACTTC.